This T cell receptor beta chain was observed in a study of identical twins. Study outcomes and limitations: Invariant populations such as MAIT and iNKT cells could partly muddle zero-insertion analyses.

This CDR3 region has 12 residues. Germline V lookup: CDR1 SNHLY, CDR2 FYNNEI. Unmatched junction bases numbered 1, after V lost 5 bases and J lost 6 bases. In the case of this clonotype: The antigen remains undetermined.

TCRdb fed the 5' RACE reads into MiXCR, producing one record per CDR3 protein. The table lists 200,000 to 300,000 distinct CDR3 sequences, approximately 11% of them singletons. The sample was also reused in another study, on yellow fever vaccine responses in identical twins.

The receptor was isolated from a woman aged 18 to 35 in good health. The chain recombines TRBV2 with TRBJ2-7; 10 nucleotides line up with TRBD1. Sequenced input: memory (CD45RO+) T cells sorted from blood. The DNA for the CDR3 is TGTGCCAGCAGTTGGGACAGGGGCGAGCAGTACTTC. Its translation is CASSWDRGEQYF.